This T cell receptor (beta chain) was sequenced in a study of cytomegalovirus exposure and HLA in healthy donors. As regards this clone: Its target is unknown.

The CDR3 has 12 amino acids. The germline V and J ends were trimmed by 1 base and 3 bases, with 5 bases remaining between them. The germline V gene encodes CDR1 SGHNT and CDR2 YYREEE (reference sequence). The PCR employed 60 Vbeta primers together with 13 Jbeta primers. Some clones are missing from TCRdb's copy, which holds only in-frame ones; the method was immunoSEQ multiplex PCR. Its clone listing holds about 67,000 clones. Study conclusions and caveats: Earlier findings revealed that most TCR beta V segments proved productive either about 87% or about 30% of the time. Among TCR beta chains, those listed as cytomegalovirus-associated numbered about 150.

V is TRBV5-4 and J is TRBJ2-7; no firm D call. Sequencing input: PBMCs. The source is a woman aged 30 to 39 in good health and CMV-seronegative. CDR3 DNA sequence: TGTGCCAGCAGCTTGCCAGGCTACGAGCAGTACTTC. Protein: CASSLPGYEQYF.